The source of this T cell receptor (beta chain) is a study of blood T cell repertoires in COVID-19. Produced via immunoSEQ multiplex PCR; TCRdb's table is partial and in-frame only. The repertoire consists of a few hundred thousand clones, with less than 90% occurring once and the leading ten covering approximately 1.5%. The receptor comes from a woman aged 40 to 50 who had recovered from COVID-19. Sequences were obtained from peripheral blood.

CDR3 sequence: CASSLKGANQPQHF. The CDR3 DNA is TGTGCCAGCAGTTTAAAAGGGGCTAATCAGCCCCAGCATTTT. V gene TRBV27 combines with J gene TRBJ1-5, with D perhaps TRBD1 (5 bases). Trimming pared 2 bases from V and 4 bases from J, leaving 9 bases between. This CDR3 comprises 14 residues. Germline-derived CDR1 and CDR2 are MNHEY and SMNVEV (reference sequence).